This TCR beta chain was sequenced for a study of identical twins (TCRdb year 2016). Study-wide context: The study deep-sequenced TCR alpha and beta repertoires from monozygotic twins, unrelated adults of various ages and cord blood to test whether fetal clonotypes persist. To rule out contamination, the twin experiments were replicated at different times with different library preparation protocols.

The library came from 5' RACE. This sample was sequenced with an Illumina HiSeq 2000. A universal primer binding site was introduced by template switching, and a unique molecular identifier was present in the final cDNA, enabling accurate counting of TCR cDNA molecules. First-strand cDNA for TCR alpha and beta chains was synthesized from specific primers in the conserved constant-segment region. To control for contamination, each cDNA library was double barcoded with a SMART-Mk sample barcode plus Illumina barcodes. TruSeq adapter sequences and Illumina sample barcodes were added in two successive PCR steps. The Illumina HiSeq platform was used with custom primers to sequence TCR alpha and beta cDNA libraries. The paper's data handling went like this. MiGEC was used to process raw reads and extract unique molecular identifiers, and MiXCR was used to find CDR3 positions. For each individual, recombination models were inferred using an EM algorithm with the repgenHMM and IGoR tools. Shared clonotypes were analyzed with the tcR package in R, and sharing was normalized by the product of cloneset sizes. Out-of-frame nonproductive sequences were analyzed to study raw recombination free of thymic and clonal selection effects. The public reads were run again by TCRdb, first through fastp at Q25 and then through MiXCR, and only productive beta chains were kept. Merged by CDR3 protein, the rows form single entries marked with the most common genes and DNA. Clone size and V and J calls follow TCRdb, not the original study. Counted in this sample were about 810,000 distinct CDR3 sequences; roughly an eighth of them appeared once. Of the sample, around 1.5% falls within the top ten clones.

All donors were healthy Caucasians. The twin cohort comprised three pairs of female monozygotic twins, all aged about 18 to 29 years. Peripheral blood mononuclear cells were used as the source from which RNA for TCR libraries was isolated. Broader findings and caveats from the paper: Because the same donors could not be followed over many years, conclusions were based on cross-sectional statistical analysis. Excess twin sharing in beta out-of-frame sequences was weaker because fewer shared sequences lowered the signal-to-noise ratio. Abundant cord blood beta clonotypes carried fewer insertions; young adult naive repertoires showed a weaker similar trend, while memory repertoires showed none. Zero-insertion analyses could be partly confounded by invariant T cells such as MAIT and iNKT, although diverse VJ usage argued against such confounding for most clonotypes. Compared with coincidental sharing between unrelated individuals, out-of-frame TCR alpha sequences shared between twins showed an excess of sequences with low generation probability. In monozygotic twins, recombination models systematically underestimated out-of-frame TCR alpha sharing, but the models matched the sharing seen between unrelated individuals.

V trim: 4 bases; J trim: 2 bases; unmatched bases: 12. From its cysteine to its phenylalanine, the CDR3 spans 16 amino acids. CDR3 DNA is the only sequence kept; it has 48 bases, read in frame from the first base. As encoded in the germline V gene (reference sequence), CDR1 is DFQATT while CDR2 is SNEGSKA. This clonotype occurred a few times. Its antigen remains undetermined. Qualities for individual bases were not recorded, and no much larger clone is one base off. The same specimen was also included in a second study, on yellow fever vaccine responses in identical twins. As the second study states: The T cell response to vaccination in identical twins was reported by the authors to appear partly convergent and partly personalized. The study precisely tracked vaccine-responding T cell clones in identical twins.

This sequence originates from a woman aged 18-29 years in good health. Rearrangement joined TRBV20-1 to TRBJ2-3, and TRBD1 matches 7 of the central bases. The sample was PBMCs. The sequenced DNA: TGCAGTGCTACCTTACCCAGGGGGACAGCCACAGATACGCAGTATTTT. It translates to CSATLPRGTATDTQYF.